This passage covers 23 T cell receptor beta chains from one sample sequenced in a study of vaccination effects on CD4 cells after COVID-19. Antigen-specific CD4+ T cells were expanded (with viral peptide pools) by the ViraFEST assay ahead of sequencing. Subsequent to roughly 9 days of culture, CD4+ T cells were isolated. Nobody among the vaccine recipients had prior SARS-CoV-2 infection (nucleocapsid antibodies were negative). No antigens are known for them. Profiled with immunoSEQ multiplex PCR; TCRdb holds only in-frame clones, not every one. The data contain roughly 33,000 clones, less than 80% of them singletons. The sequences come from CD4+ T cells from PBMCs cultured with HCoV-OC43 spike peptides, collected before COVID-19 vaccination. The subset was: HCoV-OC43 spike overlapping peptide pool stimulation. Receptors were obtained from a human donor who received a COVID-19 vaccine.

The chain couples TRBV6-5 to TRBJ1-1, with TRBD1 identical over 9 bases. Germline loops: CDR1 MNHEY, CDR2 SVGAGI. Losses at the gene ends were 7 bases for V and 4 bases for J; bases not matched to a gene: 7. This CDR3 has 14 amino acids. CDR3 DNA sequence: TGTGCCAGCACCAGGGGACAGGGACGCACTGAAGCTTTCTTT. Translated, it gives CASTRGQGRTEAFF.

This clone was picked up one time. The CDR3 DNA reads as TGTGCCAGCAGTGACGACGGGCCCCTTAAGGTATTCGGGCAGTTCTTC. Its protein is CASSDDGPLKVFGQFF. The V call is TRBV25-1, the J call TRBJ2-1; D remains ambiguous. Germline CDR1 is MGHDK and CDR2 is SYGVNS. The CDR3 runs to 16 residues. V was trimmed by 3 bases and J by 12 bases, leaving 24 bases between them.

The chain joins TRBV27 to TRBJ2-1, with TRBD2 identical over 8 bases. The CDR3 covers 14 residues. Per germline, CDR1 MNHEY and CDR2 SMNVEV (reference sequence). J gave up 4 bases and V 3 bases, and 2 bases lay outside the gene matches. The CDR3 coding sequence is TGTGCCAGCAGTTTTACTAGCGGTTACAATGAGCAGTTCTTC. The encoded protein is CASSFTSGYNEQFF.

The gene calls are TRBV28 and TRBJ1-2, with D possibly being TRBD1 (5 bases). This CDR3 is 13 amino acids long. Trimming shortened V by 3 bases and J by 7 bases, and 12 bases separated the two germline ends. The germline V gene has CDR1 MDHEN and CDR2 SYDVKM. This chain's CDR3 is CASSFLGRGGYTF. DNA for the CDR3: TGTGCCAGCAGTTTCCTAGGGAGGGGTGGCTACACCTTC.

This chain connects TRBV2 to TRBJ2-1; 10 nucleotides align to TRBD1. The CDR3 extends over 15 amino acids. Trimming at V came to 4 bases and at J to 9 bases, leaving 9 bases not matched to a gene. CDR1 is SNHLY and CDR2 is FYNNEI in the germline V gene. The CDR3 here is CASSALRTGGGEQFF. The CDR3 coding sequence is TGTGCCAGCAGTGCCCTCAGGACAGGGGGTGGTGAGCAGTTCTTC. The complete variable domain, with remaining parts taken from reference TRBV2 and TRBJ2-1, reads EPEVTQTPSHQVTQMGQEVILRCVPISNHLYFYWYRQILGQKVEFLVSFYNNEISEKSEIFDDQFSVERPDGSNFTLKIRSTKLEDSAMYFCASSALRTGGGEQFFGPGTRLTVL.

This chain links TRBV6-5 with TRBJ2-1; D gene unclear. Deletions cut 6 bases from V and 6 bases from J, with 9 bases between. The CDR3 spans 12 residues. Germline loops: CDR1 MNHEY, CDR2 SVGAGI. The CDR3 nucleotides read TGTGCCAGCAGGGCTAGTATCAATGAGCAGTTCTTC. It specifies CASRASINEQFF.

This chain joins TRBV30 and TRBJ1-2; TRBD1 might be the D (5 bases). V was cut by 4 bases and J by 4 bases, with 16 bases left in between. The germline gives CDR1 GTSNPN, CDR2 SVGIG (reference sequence). The CDR3 extends over 14 amino acids. The CDR3 bases are TGTGCCTGGAAAAGACAGTCGCTAGGCTATGGCTACACCTTC. It is translated as CAWKRQSLGYGYTF.

The chain joins TRBV5-1 to TRBJ1-1; 11 bases are shared with TRBD1. This CDR3 has 16 residues. V dropped 1 base and J dropped 2; count of bases not matched to a gene: 4. Germline loops: CDR1 SGHRS, CDR2 YFSETQ. CDR3 region: CASSLRTGGFNTEAFF. The CDR3 DNA reads as TGCGCCAGCAGCTTGAGGACAGGGGGCTTTAACACTGAAGCTTTCTTT.

V gene TRBV20-1 combines with J gene TRBJ1-6, with 9 bases lining up with TRBD1. Germline CDR1 and CDR2: DFQATT and SNEGSKA (reference sequence). The CDR3 is made up of 13 amino acids. J gave up 9 bases and V 4 bases, and 4 bases lay outside the gene matches. CDR3 coding DNA: TGCAGTGCTAATGAGGACAGGGGTTCACCCCTCCACTTT. It codes for CSANEDRGSPLHF.

This clone has just a few counts. V usage is TRBV4-1 and J usage is TRBJ1-2, with 12 bases lining up with TRBD1. Germline CDR1 and CDR2: MGHRA and YSYEKL. J gave up 6 bases and V 2 bases, and 7 bases lay outside the gene matches. This CDR3 contains 16 residues. The CDR3 reads CASSQPRDRGQDGYTF. DNA for the CDR3: TGCGCCAGCAGCCAACCCCGGGACAGGGGGCAGGATGGCTACACCTTC.

The rearrangement links TRBV2 to TRBJ1-1; the D is unclear. The CDR3 totals 11 residues. With 6 bases removed from V and 4 bases from J, the gap between germline ends came to 6 bases. CDR1 is SNHLY and CDR2 is FYNNEI in the germline V gene. This CDR3 reads CASRSGTEAFF. The DNA of the CDR3 is TGTGCCAGCAGATCTGGCACTGAAGCTTTCTTT.

This clone appeared a few times. The CDR3 sequence: CASSHQPGAPYTF. The CDR3, as DNA: TGTGCCAGCAGCCACCAACCTGGGGCCCCCTACACCTTC. This chain uses TRBV3-1 (or the pseudogene TRBV3-2) with TRBJ1-2; possible D gene TRBD1, 5 bases. V gave up 3 bases and J gave up 10 bases, with 15 bases separating them. This CDR3 has 13 residues. Germline V gene sequence: CDR1 LGHDT, CDR2 YNNKEL (reference sequence).

The CDR3 loop is CASSPNGGSNNEQFF. Here the CDR3 DNA reads TGTGCCAGCTCACCCAACGGGGGGTCGAACAATGAGCAGTTCTTC. The genes are TRBV18 and TRBJ2-1, with 7 bases matching TRBD2. V was clipped by 3 bases and J by 5 bases; unmatched bases: 7. This CDR3 is 15 amino acids long. Germline V gene lookup returns CDR1 KGHSH and CDR2 LQKENI.

CDR3 DNA: TGTGCCAGCAGCCCCACACTCCCTGACTATGGCTACACCTTC. Amino acids: CASSPTLPDYGYTF. The rearrangement uses TRBV5-4 and TRBJ1-2; D unclear. Looked up from germline, CDR1 is SGHNT and CDR2 is YYREEE (reference sequence). The V and J ends lost 4 bases and 3 bases respectively, with 13 bases between them. The CDR3 sequence is 14 residues long.

The sample holds a few counts of this clone. The V call is TRBV9, the J call TRBJ2-7; 9 bases fit TRBD1. The CDR3 sequence is 14 residues long. V lost 4 bases to trimming and J lost 6 bases; unmatched junction nucleotides: 8. From germline, CDR1 is SGDLS and CDR2 YYNGEE. The chain's CDR3 is CASSLGQGYGEQYF. The CDR3 DNA is TGTGCCAGCAGCCTTGGACAGGGGTACGGCGAGCAGTACTTC. The full variable domain, completed using reference TRBV9 and TRBJ2-7, is DSGVTQTPKHLITATGQRVTLRCSPRSGDLSVYWYQQSLDQGLQFLIQYYNGEERAKGNILERFSAQQFPDLHSELNLSSLELGDSALYFCASSLGQGYGEQYFGPGTRLTVT.

The genes are TRBV29-1 and TRBJ1-1, with D tentatively TRBD1 (6 bases). This CDR3 comprises 13 residues. CDR1 and CDR2 from the germline V gene are SQVTM and ANQGSEA. The V and J ends lost 0 bases and 3 bases respectively, with 8 bases between them. The CDR3 coding sequence is TGCAGCGTTGAAGAGGCAGGGGACACTGAAGCTTTCTTT. This encodes CSVEEAGDTEAFF.

The genes are TRBV7-2 and TRBJ2-5; D may match TRBD1 or TRBD2 (6 bases each). The V gene's germline CDR1 is SGHTA and CDR2 FQGNSA. This CDR3 is 14 amino acids long. V gave up 1 base and J gave up 5 bases, with 11 bases separating them. In DNA form, the CDR3 reads TGTGCCAGCAGCTTAGGAGGGGGGACGGAGACCCAGTACTTC. Its translation: CASSLGGGTETQYF.

The chain combines TRBV19 with TRBJ1-3; D is perhaps TRBD1 (6 bases). With 1 base removed from V and 2 bases from J, the gap between germline ends came to 12 bases. The germline CDR1 and CDR2 sequences are LNHDA and SQIVND (reference sequence). There are 16 residues in the CDR3. This CDR3 is CASSIVGQLPGNTIYF. For the CDR3, the DNA is TGTGCCAGTAGTATAGTGGGACAACTACCTGGAAACACCATATATTTT.

The rearrangement joins TRBV10-3 to TRBJ1-2; maybe TRBD1 (6 bases). Trimming removed 5 bases at V and 4 bases at J, with 14 bases between. CDR3 length equals 14 residues. Germline V gives CDR1 ENHRY, CDR2 SYGVKD. The CDR3 DNA is TGTGCCATCAGTTCTTCCGGGACACTCTATGGCTACACCTTC. Translated, it gives CAISSSGTLYGYTF.

This clone was seen only a few times. The rearrangement uses TRBV30 and TRBJ1-3; D is unclear. This CDR3 spans 12 amino acids. CDR1 and CDR2 from the germline V gene are GTSNPN and SVGIG (reference sequence). Trimming stripped 0 bases from V and 4 bases from J, with 4 bases between. The CDR3 here is CAWSVLGNTIYF. CDR3 bases: TGTGCCTGGAGTGTGCTCGGAAACACCATATATTTT. Variable domain in full (rest from reference TRBV30 and TRBJ1-3): SQTIHQWPATLVQPVGSPLSLECTVEGTSNPNLYWYRQAAGRGLQLLFYSVGIGQISSEVPQNLSASRPQDRQFILSSKKLLLSDSGFYLCAWSVLGNTIYFGEGSWLTVV.

The genes are TRBV5-1 and TRBJ1-4; possibly TRBD1 for D (5 bases). The CDR3 loop spans 15 amino acids. Germline assignment: CDR1 SGHRS and CDR2 YFSETQ. V was shortened by 3 bases and J by 6 bases, with 15 bases between the two germline ends. CDR3 coding DNA: TGCGCCAGCAGCTGGAGGGGATACGGAGATGAAAAACTGTTTTTT. This gives the protein CASSWRGYGDEKLFF.

In its sample, this clone was seen a few times. The chain is built from TRBV6-6 and TRBJ2-7; 7 nucleotides line up with TRBD2. J was trimmed by 6 bases and V by 2 bases; bases with no gene match: 10. The CDR3 loop spans 15 amino acids. CDR1 is MNHNY, CDR2 SVGAGI, per germline (reference sequence). The CDR3 is CASSYLMGGEGEQYF. CDR3 nucleotides: TGTGCCAGCAGTTACCTGATGGGGGGGGAAGGCGAGCAGTACTTC.

The chain uses TRBV5-4 and TRBJ1-1; D unclear. Trimming took 2 bases from V and 0 from J, leaving 5 bases between them. This CDR3 region has 13 residues. In germline, CDR1 is SGHNT, CDR2 YYREEE (reference sequence). The CDR3 loop is CASSLPMNTEAFF. CDR3 coding DNA: TGTGCCAGCAGCTTACCGATGAACACTGAAGCTTTCTTT.